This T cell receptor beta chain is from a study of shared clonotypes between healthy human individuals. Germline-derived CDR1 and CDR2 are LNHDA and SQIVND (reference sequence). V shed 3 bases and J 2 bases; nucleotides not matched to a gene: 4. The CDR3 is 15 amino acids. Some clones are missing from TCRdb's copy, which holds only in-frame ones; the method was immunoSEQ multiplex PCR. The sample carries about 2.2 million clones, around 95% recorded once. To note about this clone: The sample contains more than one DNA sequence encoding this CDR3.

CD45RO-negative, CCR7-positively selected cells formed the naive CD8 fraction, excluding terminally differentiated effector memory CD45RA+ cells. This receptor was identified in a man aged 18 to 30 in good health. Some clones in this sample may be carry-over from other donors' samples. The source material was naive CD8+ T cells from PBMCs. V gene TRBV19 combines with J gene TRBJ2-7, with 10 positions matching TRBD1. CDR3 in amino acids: CASSIFGTGAYEQYF. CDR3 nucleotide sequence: TGTGCCAGTAGTATCTTTGGGACAGGGGCCTACGAGCAGTACTTC.